This is a list of T cell receptor beta chains from one sample in a study of blood T cell repertoires in COVID-19. TCRdb's copy holds only in-frame clones and misses some; the assay was immunoSEQ multiplex PCR. Of 270,000 or so clones in the sample, more than 85% were seen once. The sample comprised PBMCs or T cells enriched from blood (not recorded which). The receptors shown here come from a man aged 35-49 years who had been exposed to COVID-19. Both conserved end residues are part of each CDR3. Fields, in order: V gene, J gene, D gene, clone size, CDR3 DNA, CDR3 protein. A D gene is named only where the DNA matches it firmly. Some rows mark clone size as missing; the rest say once, few, many or name a class of expanded clone.

TRBV9	TRBJ2-1	NA	once	TGTGCCAGCAGCGTGAATAGCCCGTACAATGAGCAGTTCTTC	CASSVNSPYNEQFF
TRBV14	TRBJ1-1	TRBD1	NA	TGTGCCAGCAGCCAAGAAGGGACAGGGATCGTATGGGTCGCTTTCTTT	CASSQEGTGIVWVAFF
TRBV2	TRBJ1-5	NA	NA	TGTGCCAGCAGTGAGACTGGGAGGGGTCAGCCCCAGCATTTT	CASSETGRGQPQHF
TRBV10-3	TRBJ2-7	NA	NA	TGTGCCATCAGTGAGTCCTCCGTCCTTTACGAGCAGTACTTC	CAISESSVLYEQYF
TRBV18	TRBJ1-2	TRBD1	NA	TGTGCCAGCTCACCCTTACAGGGGTGGAAGGATGGCTACACCTTC	CASSPLQGWKDGYTF
TRBV9	TRBJ1-1	NA	NA	TGTGCCAGCAGCGTAGACGGGGGGAGCACTGAAGCTTTCTTT	CASSVDGGSTEAFF
TRBV7-2	TRBJ1-3	NA	NA	TGTGCCAGCAGCCCTCTTGGGGCAGGCTCTGGAAACACCATATATTTT	CASSPLGAGSGNTIYF
TRBV5-1	TRBJ1-1	TRBD1	NA	TGCGCCAGCAGCACCAGAGTGACAGGGGGGAACACTGAAGCTTTCTTT	CASSTRVTGGNTEAFF
TRBV5-6	TRBJ1-2	NA	NA	TGTGCCAGCAGCCGCGACAGCCCCTATGGCTACACCTTC	CASSRDSPYGYTF
TRBV2	TRBJ2-1	TRBD1	NA	TGTGCCAGTACCGGGACAGGGACTTACAATGAGCAGTTCTTC	CASTGTGTYNEQFF
TRBV7-3	TRBJ2-5	NA	NA	TGTGCCAGCAGCTCATTTGTTCCGCGCCAGGGGAGTCGGGAGACCCAGTACTTC	CASSSFVPRQGSRETQYF
TRBV5-6	TRBJ1-2	TRBD1	NA	TGTGCCAGCGACAGGGGTCTTCAAGGATATGGCTACACCTTC	CASDRGLQGYGYTF
TRBV6-4	TRBJ2-1	TRBD2	NA	TGTGCCAGCAGTGAGACTAGCGCTTCCTACAATGAGCAGTTCTTC	CASSETSASYNEQFF
TRBV6-5	TRBJ2-1	TRBD2	few	TGTGCCAGCAGCATTAGCGGGTTCTCCTACAATGAGCAGTTCTTC	CASSISGFSYNEQFF
TRBV9	TRBJ2-7	NA	NA	TGTGCCAGTAACAGGGAACCGAGTTTAGGTCACGAGCAGTACTTC	CASNREPSLGHEQYF
TRBV7-3	TRBJ2-5	NA	NA	TGTGCCAGTGGGGCAGGGGCCAGGGAGACCCAGTACTTC	CASGAGARETQYF
TRBV30	TRBJ2-7	TRBD2	NA	TGTGCCTGGAGTGTGACTAGCGGGGTTGGGCAGTACTTC	CAWSVTSGVGQYF
TRBV29-1	TRBJ1-1	NA	NA	TGCAGCGTGGGGGGACGGAACACTGAAGCTTTCTTT	CSVGGRNTEAFF
TRBV28	TRBJ2-7	TRBD2	NA	TGTGCCAGCAGTTTATTGGGACGGGAGGCCTACGAGCAGTACTTC	CASSLLGREAYEQYF